The 19 T cell receptor beta chains given below trace back to one sample, sequenced in a study of T cells in Graves' hyperthyroidism and ophthalmopathy. TCR beta CDR3 regions were amplified from RNA. Primed by the HTBI set, a first-round RT-PCR was run on the TCR CDR3. MiXCR was run by TCRdb on the multiplex PCR reads, yielding one entry per CDR3 protein. Of more than 500,000 distinct CDR3 sequences detected, about 17% appear once; the ten largest clones hold over 3.5%. Input material: blood. The receptors were sampled from a woman in her 30s with Graves' hyperthyroidism.

This clonotype has a handful of counts. This chain links TRBV18 with TRBJ1-1, with D hard to call. Per the germline V gene, CDR1 is KGHSH and CDR2 is LQKENI. V lost 6 bases, J lost 1 base, and 18 bases lay in between. This CDR3 contains 16 residues. The DNA for the CDR3 is TGTGCCAGCTCCCCTAGGACGCTCGATTCGAACACTGAAGCTTTCTTT. Its protein product is CASSPRTLDSNTEAFF.

This clonotype was counted between two and nine times. This chain uses TRBV16 with TRBJ1-1; no clear D. Trimming took off 4 bases at V and 2 bases at J, with 11 bases between the two ends. Germline CDR1 and CDR2: KGHSY and FQNENV. The CDR3 has 14 residues. In nucleotides, the CDR3 is TGTGCCAGCAGCCGATACACAGCAAACACTGAAGCTTTCTTT. It encodes CASSRYTANTEAFF.

The V call is TRBV28, the J call TRBJ2-2, with 12 bases matching TRBD2. The V and J ends lost 4 bases and 4 bases, in that order; junction bases with no gene match: 19. In germline, CDR1 is MDHEN, CDR2 SYDVKM. This CDR3 spans 21 amino acids. The DNA of the CDR3 is TGTGCCAGCAGTTCAAACCTAGCGGGAGGGCGAAGTGGTAGCGTCACCGGGGAGCTGTTTTTT. This codes for CASSSNLAGGRSGSVTGELFF.

In its sample, this clonotype was seen many times. J is TRBJ1-5 and V is TRBV28, with TRBD1 matching 9 bases. The germline V gene has CDR1 MDHEN and CDR2 SYDVKM. With V trimmed by 8 bases and J by 4 bases, 9 bases remained unmatched. The CDR3 sequence is 15 residues long. CDR3 bases: TGTGCCAGCCTCCGTCCCGGGACAGGGAATCAGCCCCAGCATTTT. It codes for CASLRPGTGNQPQHF.

This chain uses TRBV4-1 with TRBJ1-1; the D is unclear. V lost 1 base and J 4 bases, leaving 16 bases between the germline ends. Germline V lookup: CDR1 MGHRA, CDR2 YSYEKL. This CDR3 has 16 residues. The CDR3: CASSQGGWSAITEAFF. CDR3 nucleotides: TGCGCCAGCAGCCAAGGAGGTTGGAGCGCAATCACTGAAGCTTTCTTT.

This clonotype was recorded a few times. The chain uses TRBV5-1 and TRBJ1-3; D gene uncertain. Germline assignment: CDR1 SGHRS and CDR2 YFSETQ. This CDR3 spans 16 amino acids. The V gene lost 1 base and the J gene lost 7 bases, with 18 bases spanning the gap. The CDR3 loop reads CASSLSSSGIRNTIYF. CDR3 bases: TGCGCCAGCAGCTTGTCTTCGTCCGGGATTCGTAACACCATATATTTT.

Ten or more counts support this clonotype. This chain joins TRBV28 and TRBJ1-5; D is undetermined. The ends were cut back, 3 bases at V and 9 bases at J, with 6 bases in the middle. There are 11 residues in the CDR3. The germline CDR1 and CDR2 sequences are MDHEN and SYDVKM. CDR3 bases: TGTGCCAGCAGTTTCATAGGGCCCCAGCATTTT. Encoded protein: CASSFIGPQHF. The entire variable domain, with the rest obtained from reference TRBV28 and TRBJ1-5, is as follows: DVKVTQSSRYLVKRTGEKVFLECVQDMDHENMFWYRQDPGLGLRLIYFSYDVKMKEKGDIPEGYSVSREKKERFSLILESASTNQTSMYLCASSFIGPQHFGDGTRLSIL.

This clonotype appeared many times. The CDR3 spells CSVADRAYEQYF. The CDR3 DNA reads as TGCAGCGTTGCGGACAGGGCCTACGAGCAGTACTTC. The chain uses TRBV29-1 and TRBJ2-7, with TRBD1 matching 8 bases. This CDR3 is built from 12 residues. Losses at the gene ends were 4 bases for V and 2 bases for J; bases not matched to a gene: 1. Germline values: CDR1 SQVTM, CDR2 ANQGSEA.

This clonotype was observed at least ten times. The chain employs TRBV11-2 and TRBJ2-3; a weak D match, TRBD2 (7 bases). Between the trimmed V and J ends, which lost 3 bases and 3 bases, there was a span of 19 bases. Germline V gene lookup returns CDR1 SGHAT and CDR2 FQNNGV. The CDR3 contains 17 residues. CDR3: CASSLGRGQHTTDTQYF. The CDR3 region has the DNA TGTGCCAGCAGCTTGGGGCGGGGGCAACACACGACAGATACGCAGTATTTT. The full variable domain, in which reference TRBV11-2 and TRBJ2-3 provide the parts outside the CDR3, is EAGVAQSPRYKIIEKRQSVAFWCNPISGHATLYWYQQILGQGPKLLIQFQNNGVVDDSQLPKDRFSAERLKGVDSTLKIQPAKLEDSAVYLCASSLGRGQHTTDTQYFGPGTRLTVL.

The gene calls are TRBV20-1 and TRBJ2-7, with D perhaps TRBD2 (5 bases). The V end lost 3 bases, the J end lost 3 bases, and 15 bases lay between the germline ends. The CDR3 covers 14 residues. Germline assignment: CDR1 DFQATT and CDR2 SNEGSKA (reference sequence). CDR3 amino acids: CSASNPRAVYEQYF. CDR3 nucleotides: TGCAGTGCTAGTAACCCGAGGGCGGTCTACGAGCAGTACTTC.

This clonotype came up a few times. The chain couples TRBV6-1 to TRBJ2-3; D is possibly TRBD2 (6 bases). The CDR3 spans 16 residues. V shed 4 bases and J shed 6 bases, with 20 bases lying between them. Germline lookup yields CDR1 MNHNS and CDR2 SASEGT. CDR3 sequence reads: CASSGGEGPPRDTQYF. Here the CDR3 DNA reads TGTGCCAGCAGTGGCGGGGAAGGACCACCACGCGATACGCAGTATTTT.

The sample holds many counts of this clonotype. The V gene is TRBV20-1, the J gene TRBJ2-5, with D hard to call. CDR1 and CDR2 (germline): DFQATT, SNEGSKA (reference sequence). V gave up 5 bases and J gave up 5 bases, with 18 bases separating them. The CDR3 has 14 residues. The CDR3 nucleotides read TGCAGTGCTGTGCACGCTCTAGGGAAGGAGACCCAGTACTTC. This codes for CSAVHALGKETQYF.

This clonotype was detected only a few times. The chain couples TRBV6-1 to TRBJ2-7; TRBD1 matches 7 bases. This CDR3 region has 13 residues. Per the germline V gene, CDR1 is MNHNS and CDR2 is SASEGT. V gave up 11 bases and J gave up 2 bases; unmatched junction bases: 9. Here the CDR3 reads CAARDSHTYEQYF. CDR3 DNA sequence: TGTGCCGCAAGGGACAGCCATACCTACGAGCAGTACTTC.

This clonotype was counted many times. CDR3 nucleotides: TGTGCCAGTAGTATCAGGGCTGGCTACACCTTC. Translation gives CASSIRAGYTF. The rearrangement joins TRBV19 to TRBJ1-2; TRBD1 might be the D (5 bases). Trimming took off 3 bases at V and 7 bases at J, with 6 bases between the two ends. Germline CDR1 and CDR2: LNHDA and SQIVND (reference sequence). This CDR3 spans 11 amino acids.

The V call is TRBV20-1, the J call TRBJ1-6; 10 bases match TRBD1. V dropped 1 base and J dropped 10; count of bases not matched to a gene: 7. CDR1 is DFQATT and CDR2 is SNEGSKA in the germline V gene (reference sequence). This CDR3 contains 15 residues. CDR3 sequence (DNA): TGCAGTGCTAGAGGGGACAGGGGAGGGTTGTCACCCCTCCACTTT. Translating gives CSARGDRGGLSPLHF.

This clonotype has at least ten counts. This chain uses TRBV10-2 with TRBJ2-1; 10 bases are shared with TRBD2. The CDR3 consists of 14 residues. V lost 7 bases and J lost 2; bases outside the gene matches: 2. Germline lookup yields CDR1 WSHSY and CDR2 SAAADI. The CDR3 spells CASNLAGAYNEQFF. DNA for the CDR3: TGCGCCAGCAACCTAGCGGGAGCCTACAATGAGCAGTTCTTC.

This clonotype was picked up a small number of times. The V call is TRBV27, the J call TRBJ1-2; the match to TRBD1 covers 7 bases. Trimming took 6 bases from V and 3 from J; bases not matched to a gene: 7. The CDR3 has 14 amino acids. Germline V gives CDR1 MNHEY, CDR2 SMNVEV (reference sequence). CDR3: CASSSPGGYYGYTF. The CDR3 DNA reads as TGTGCCAGCAGCTCCCCAGGGGGTTACTATGGCTACACCTTC.

This clonotype was picked up a small number of times. The chain employs TRBV18 and TRBJ2-5, with D perhaps TRBD1 (6 bases). CDR1 is KGHSH and CDR2 is LQKENI in the germline V gene. V was shortened by 0 bases and J by 4 bases, with 12 bases between the two germline ends. CDR3 length: 15 amino acids. The CDR3 sequence is CASSPPDRRGETQYF. The CDR3 DNA reads as TGTGCCAGCTCACCACCGGACAGACGGGGAGAGACCCAGTACTTC.

Concerning this clonotype: A much larger clone lies one base from this, so it may be a read error. The rearrangement links TRBV27 to TRBJ2-7; 9 bases line up with TRBD1. The CDR3 spans 15 residues. Germline CDR1 and CDR2: MNHEY and SMNVEV (reference sequence). DNA of the CDR3: TGTGCCAACAGTTTGGGACAGGGTAAGGTCTACGAGCAGTACTTC. This translates into CANSLGQGKVYEQYF.